Each of the 10 T cell receptor beta chains below was sequenced from the same sample in a study of preoperative IRX-2 immunotherapy in early breast cancer. Using immunoSEQ multiplex PCR, the repertoire was profiled, and TCRdb retains in-frame clones only, with some absent. The data hold approximately 98,000 clones, with 86% observed a single time. Treatment reported: preoperative locoregional IRX-2 cytokine immunotherapy. Specimen: tumor tissue, collected after IRX-2 immunotherapy. These receptors originate from a human donor with breast cancer.

The chain links TRBV23-1 to TRBJ2-7; possible D gene TRBD2, 5 bases. TRBV23-1 is an ORF, with its function uncertain. CDR3 size: 13 residues. V lost 6 bases to trimming and J lost 3 bases, with 12 bases between them. The CDR3 DNA sequence: TGCGCCAGCAGCCCCGGGGTCAACTACGAGCAGTACTTC. This gives the protein CASSPGVNYEQYF.

The rearrangement uses TRBV6-8 and TRBJ1-2; D unclear. CDR3 length equals 13 residues. Trimming shortened V by 5 bases and J by 4 bases, and 11 bases separated the two germline ends. Germline V CDR1 and CDR2: MNHGY, SAAAGT. CDR3 sequence (DNA): TGTGCCAGCAGTCCCGGACGGTCCTATGGCTACACCTTC. Protein: CASSPGRSYGYTF.

The rearrangement links TRBV19 to TRBJ2-1; 9 nucleotides line up with TRBD2. This CDR3 spans 15 amino acids. Unmatched junction bases numbered 6, after V lost 4 bases and J lost 5 bases. Germline V lookup: CDR1 LNHDA, CDR2 SQIVND (reference sequence). The DNA for the CDR3 is TGTGCCAGTAGTAAGGGACTAGCTACAAACAATGAGCAGTTCTTC. It encodes CASSKGLATNNEQFF.

J is TRBJ2-7 and V is TRBV5-1; D remains unclear. The germline gives CDR1 SGHRS, CDR2 YFSETQ. The CDR3 is 16 amino acids. Trimming pared 0 bases from V and 0 bases from J, leaving 13 bases between. CDR3 loop: CASSLGQFLSSYEQYF. The DNA for the CDR3 is TGCGCCAGCAGCTTGGGGCAGTTCTTATCCTCCTACGAGCAGTACTTC.

The chain recombines TRBV5-1 with TRBJ2-7; 8 nucleotides match TRBD1. Unmatched junction bases numbered 18, after V lost 7 bases and J lost 6 bases. CDR1 and CDR2 (germline): SGHRS, YFSETQ. This CDR3 is 16 amino acids long. CDR3 sequence reads: CASFDLTGTGKPEQYF. CDR3 sequence (DNA): TGCGCCAGCTTTGACCTTACCGGGACAGGAAAACCCGAGCAGTACTTC.

The chain has TRBV28 and TRBJ2-1; perhaps TRBD2 as D (5 bases). V shed 3 bases and J shed 7 bases, with 22 bases lying between them. The germline gives CDR1 MDHEN, CDR2 SYDVKM. This CDR3 contains 17 residues. CDR3 bases: TGTGCCAGCAGTTTCTTTTCTCGTACTAGGGATAAAAATGAGCAGTTCTTC. This translates into CASSFFSRTRDKNEQFF.

V usage is TRBV18 and J usage is TRBJ1-1; the D gene is possibly TRBD1 (6 bases). Germline CDR1 is KGHSH and CDR2 is LQKENI. The CDR3 spans 15 residues. V shed 3 bases and J shed 6 bases, with 17 bases lying between them. For the CDR3, the DNA is TGTGCCAGCTCACCGGGACATCCAACGGGGGCTGAAGCTTTCTTT. The encoded protein is CASSPGHPTGAEAFF.

The chain uses TRBV15 and TRBJ1-1; 7 bases align to TRBD1. The V segment lost 3 bases and the J segment 0 bases; nucleotides outside the gene matches: 1. Germline CDR1 reads LNHNV; CDR2 reads YYDKDF (reference sequence). The CDR3 length is 14 residues. The CDR3 region has the DNA TGTGCCACCAGCAGGGACAGGTTGAACACTGAAGCTTTCTTT. It yields the protein CATSRDRLNTEAFF.

The V call is TRBV6-8, the J call TRBJ2-1, with TRBD2 matching 10 bases. V shed 0 bases, J shed 3 bases, and the junction held 2 bases outside the gene matches. Germline V CDR1 and CDR2: MNHGY, SAAAGT. This CDR3 is built from 16 residues. The CDR3 loop reads CASSYSQRGGYNEQFF. The CDR3 DNA sequence: TGTGCCAGCAGTTACTCCCAGCGGGGGGGCTACAATGAGCAGTTCTTC.

The chain couples TRBV7-1 to TRBJ2-1; TRBD2 matches 8 bases. TRBV7-1 qualifies as an ORF whose function is uncertain. CDR3 length: 17 amino acids. J gave up 3 bases and V 6 bases, and 13 bases lay outside the gene matches. DNA for the CDR3: TGTGCCAGCAGTTTCTCCTCTACTAGCGGCCACTACAATGAGCAGTTCTTC. It specifies CASSFSSTSGHYNEQFF.